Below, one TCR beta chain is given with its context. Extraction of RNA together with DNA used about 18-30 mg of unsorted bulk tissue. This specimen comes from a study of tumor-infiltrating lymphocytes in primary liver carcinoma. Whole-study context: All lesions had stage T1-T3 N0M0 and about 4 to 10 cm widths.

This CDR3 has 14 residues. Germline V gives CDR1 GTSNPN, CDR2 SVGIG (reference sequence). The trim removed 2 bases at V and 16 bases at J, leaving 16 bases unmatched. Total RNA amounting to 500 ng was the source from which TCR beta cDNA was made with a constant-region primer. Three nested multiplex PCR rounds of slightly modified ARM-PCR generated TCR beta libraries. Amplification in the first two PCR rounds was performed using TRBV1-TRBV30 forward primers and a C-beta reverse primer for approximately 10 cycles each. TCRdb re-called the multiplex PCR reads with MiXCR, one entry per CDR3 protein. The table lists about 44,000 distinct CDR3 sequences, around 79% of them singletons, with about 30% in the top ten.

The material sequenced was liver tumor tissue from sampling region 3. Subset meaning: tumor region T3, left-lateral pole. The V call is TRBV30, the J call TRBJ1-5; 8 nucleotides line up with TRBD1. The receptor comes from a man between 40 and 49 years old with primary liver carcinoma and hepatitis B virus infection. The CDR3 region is CAWSQGATDQPNHF. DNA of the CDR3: TGTGCCTGGAGTCAGGGGGCGACGGATCAGCCCAACCATTTT. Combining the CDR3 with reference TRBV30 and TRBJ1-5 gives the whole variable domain SQTIHQWPATLVQPVGSPLSLECTVEGTSNPNLYWYRQAAGRGLQLLFYSVGIGQISSEVPQNLSASRPQDRQFILSSKKLLLSDSGFYLCAWSQGATDQPNHFGDGTRLSIL.